Listed below are T cell receptor beta chains from one sample, sequenced in a study of blood T cell repertoires in COVID-19. Profiling relied on immunoSEQ multiplex PCR, and the TCRdb table lists in-frame clones only, not all of them. The data hold 150,000 to 200,000 clones, with roughly 80% observed a single time. Sequencing was carried out using PBMCs or T cells enriched from blood (not recorded which). These receptors all come from a woman aged 35 to 49 with acute COVID-19. Both conserved end residues are part of each CDR3. Each record gives: V gene, CDR3 protein.

v_gene: TRBV2
CDR3aa: CASTKRGEDTQYF

v_gene: TRBV5-1
CDR3aa: CASSLGGGGPGASYEQYF

v_gene: TRBV7-9
CDR3aa: CASKPGTSGGNEQFF

v_gene: TRBV9
CDR3aa: CASSIGTAANYGYTF

v_gene: TRBV5-1
CDR3aa: CASSLGRREGQETQYF

v_gene: TRBV20-1
CDR3aa: CSASGRDTGTDTQYF

v_gene: TRBV2
CDR3aa: CASTGEDRVNTEAFF

v_gene: TRBV30
CDR3aa: CAWSKLAGGPVSTDTQYF

v_gene: TRBV24-1
CDR3aa: CATSDPGESRANEQFF

v_gene: TRBV7-2
CDR3aa: CASSLGTITGELFF

v_gene: TRBV6-1
CDR3aa: CASSEEGWTGVYEQYF

v_gene: TRBV7-6
CDR3aa: CASSLAPREPGEQFF

v_gene: TRBV6-2/TRBV6-3
CDR3aa: CASSAPVGGSNYGYTF

v_gene: TRBV10-3
CDR3aa: CAISDSPLAGGQHEQYF

v_gene: TRBV27
CDR3aa: CVSSLSALWGYTF

v_gene: TRBV2
CDR3aa: CASGALSPTNTGELFF

v_gene: TRBV18
CDR3aa: CATTGDSLNGYTF

v_gene: TRBV5-4
CDR3aa: CASSFRGQNYGYTF